This T cell receptor (beta chain) originates from a study of CD8 T cells in Susac syndrome. Reverse transcription of about 0.5 to 1 ug RNA used random hexamers. By means of immunoSEQ multiplex PCR, TCR beta CDR3 spanning 54 Vbeta and 13 Jbeta underwent amplification. One entry per CDR3 protein results from TCRdb running MiXCR on the immunoSEQ multiplex PCR reads. The sample includes some 96,000 distinct CDR3 sequences, about 96% of them seen just once. This clonotype was observed a single time. High-throughput TCR beta sequencing covered peripheral CD8+ and CD4+ T cells. Trimming removed 5 bases at V and 7 bases at J, with 15 bases between. Per germline, CDR1 PRHDT and CDR2 FYEKMQ (reference sequence). The CDR3 is 13 residues long.

V gene TRBV13 combines with J gene TRBJ2-7, with D possibly TRBD2 on 5 matching bases. The source material was CD8+ T cells from PBMCs. This clonotype was sampled from a human donor with Susac syndrome. The CDR3 bases are TGTGCCAGCAGCCGGTGGGGTGGCGGGGAGCAGTACTTC. Protein product: CASSRWGGGEQYF.